This T cell receptor (beta chain) comes out of a study of T cells in narcolepsy. V lost 3 bases and J lost 4; bases outside the gene matches: 5. The CDR3 is 16 residues long. From germline, CDR1 is SNHLY and CDR2 FYNNEI. The data were produced by immunoSEQ multiplex PCR, yet TCRdb's version contains in-frame clones alone and is incomplete. The data hold under 35,000 clones, with around 83% observed a single time. The receptor was derived from a human donor with narcolepsy. J is TRBJ2-4 and V is TRBV2; 11 bases map to TRBD2. The sample was CD45RA- memory CD4+ T cells from PBMCs. The CDR3 nucleotides read TGTGCCAGCAGTGAGTTAGCGGGGGGGCTGAAAAACATTCAGTACTTC. Protein sequence: CASSELAGGLKNIQYF.